The clone carrying this T cell receptor beta chain was recorded once. This entry comes from a study of blood T cell repertoires in COVID-19. Across the study: COVID-19 samples from acute and convalescent phases originated in the United States, Italy and Spain.

As handled by the study authors: Quantification of nucleated cells was approximated via reference gene primer amplification. Using immunoSEQ multiplex PCR, the repertoire was profiled, and TCRdb retains in-frame clones only, with some absent. The D gene and trimming were derived from the DNA, and the V and J assignments and clone size from that table. The sample shows 130,000 or so clones, roughly 90% of them seen only once. The germline V gene encodes CDR1 SGHTA and CDR2 FQGNSA. V trimming: 6 bases; J trimming: 11 bases; junction bases outside the gene matches: 12. This CDR3 has 14 amino acids. The clonotype comes from a man aged 50 to 60 with active or convalescent COVID-19. The V gene is TRBV7-2, the J gene TRBJ1-5; 8 positions agree with TRBD1. Sequencing used peripheral blood. This CDR3 reads CASSLRAGGLTQHF. The CDR3 DNA sequence: TGTGCCAGCAGTCTAAGGGCAGGGGGCCTGACCCAGCATTTT.